This record concerns one T cell receptor (beta chain) sequence. The data were obtained in a study of CD8 T cells in Susac syndrome. The authors reverse transcribed roughly 0.5 to 1 ug RNA with random hexamers. Each CDR3 protein gets one entry after TCRdb re-called the immunoSEQ multiplex PCR reads with MiXCR. Of 150,000 to 200,000 distinct CDR3 sequences in the sample, 90% to 95% were seen once. The CDR3 totals 17 residues. Per the germline V gene, CDR1 is MNHEY and CDR2 is SMNVEV (reference sequence). J gave up 7 bases and V 3 bases, and 15 bases lay outside the gene matches. The J gene is TRBJ2-1, the V gene TRBV27; 7 nucleotides align to TRBD2. The TCR sequence derives from a human donor with Susac syndrome. The sequenced material came from CD4+ T cells from PBMCs. This CDR3 reads CASSFEAGRQKLNEQFF. The CDR3, as DNA: TGTGCCAGCAGTTTTGAAGCGGGACGACAAAAACTGAATGAGCAGTTCTTC.